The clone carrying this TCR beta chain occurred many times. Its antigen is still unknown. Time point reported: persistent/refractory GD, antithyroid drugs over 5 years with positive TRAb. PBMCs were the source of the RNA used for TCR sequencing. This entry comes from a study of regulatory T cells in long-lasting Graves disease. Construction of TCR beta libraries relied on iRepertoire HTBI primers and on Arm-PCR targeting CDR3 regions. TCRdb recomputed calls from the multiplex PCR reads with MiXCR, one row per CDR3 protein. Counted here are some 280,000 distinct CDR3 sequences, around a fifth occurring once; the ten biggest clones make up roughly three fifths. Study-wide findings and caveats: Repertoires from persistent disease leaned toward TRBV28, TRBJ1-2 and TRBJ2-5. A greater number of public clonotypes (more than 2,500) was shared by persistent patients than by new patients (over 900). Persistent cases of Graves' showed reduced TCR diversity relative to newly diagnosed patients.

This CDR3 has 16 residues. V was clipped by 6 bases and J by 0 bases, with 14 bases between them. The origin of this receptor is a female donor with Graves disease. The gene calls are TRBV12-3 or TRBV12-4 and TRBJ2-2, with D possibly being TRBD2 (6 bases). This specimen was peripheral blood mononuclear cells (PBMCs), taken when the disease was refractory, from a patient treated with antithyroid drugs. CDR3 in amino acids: CASRSPLATNTGELFF. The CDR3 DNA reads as TGTGCCAGCAGATCACCTCTAGCGACGAACACCGGGGAGCTGTTTTTT.